These T cell receptor beta chains were read from a single sample in a study of T-cell memory formation after mild COVID-19. MiXCR was run by TCRdb on the 5' RACE reads, yielding one entry per CDR3 protein. This table has about 360,000 distinct CDR3 sequences, under 15% appearing once. The specimen sequenced was PBMCs or a T cell subset sorted from them (not recorded which). Receptor source: a man between 18 and 35 years old who had mild COVID-19 (a few samples of this study predate the infection). Cell type and time point are not known. CDR3s include the opening cysteine and the closing phenylalanine or tryptophan. A D gene is named only where the DNA matches it firmly. Clone sizes are given selectively: once, few, many, or a class where the clone is expanded.

j_call v_call clone_size d_call cdr3_nt cdr3_aa
TRBJ1-1 TRBV7-9 NA TRBD1 TGTGCCAGCCGACCTTCGGGACAGCAGTTCCTCACTGAAGCTTTCTTT CASRPSGQQFLTEAFF
TRBJ2-2 TRBV11-2 many NA TGTGCCAGCAGCCAAGAGAGACCCGGGGAGCTGTTTTTT CASSQERPGELFF
TRBJ2-2 TRBV11-2 NA TRBD2 TGTGCCAGCAGACCAGCGGGAGGGGAGCTGTTTTTT CASRPAGGELFF
TRBJ2-5 TRBV10-3 NA TRBD1 TGTGCCATCAGTCGCGTACACTCGATGGGAACAGGGGAAGAGACCCAGTACTTC CAISRVHSMGTGEETQYF
TRBJ2-3 TRBV4-1 many TRBD2 TGCGCCAGCAGCCAAGTGAGCGGGGAGGCAGATACGCAGTATTTT CASSQVSGEADTQYF
TRBJ2-1 TRBV3-1 few NA TGTGCCAGCAGGCAGGTAGGGGCGCGTGAGCAGTTCTTC CASRQVGAREQFF
TRBJ1-6 TRBV4-1 NA TRBD1 TGCGCCAGCAGCCAAGACGGGACAGGGAATAATTCACCCCTCCACTTT CASSQDGTGNNSPLHF
TRBJ2-7 TRBV20-1 NA NA TGCAGTGCCCGGAGAACGGGGTTCTACGAGCAGTACTTC CSARRTGFYEQYF
TRBJ2-7 TRBV6-5 few NA TGTGCCAGCAGTTACTCGATTCTAGAGGGGTACGAGCAGTACTTC CASSYSILEGYEQYF
TRBJ1-2 TRBV10-3 many NA TGTGCCATCAGAAACAGGGAGCACGGCTATGGCTACACCTTC CAIRNREHGYGYTF
TRBJ1-1 TRBV7-2 NA TRBD1 TGTGCCAGCAGCCCAGACAGGGTAACGACCACTGAAGCTTTCTTT CASSPDRVTTTEAFF
TRBJ1-5 TRBV20-1 few NA TGCAGTGCTCCTGGACAGTACAGCAATCAGCCCCAGCATTTT CSAPGQYSNQPQHF
TRBJ1-2 TRBV18 NA TRBD1 TGTGCCAGCTCACCACGAGACAGGGCAGTGCCCGCCTATGGCTACACCTTC CASSPRDRAVPAYGYTF
TRBJ2-5 TRBV7-2 NA TRBD2 TGTGCCAGCAGCCAATCCCTTAGCGGGGGGAAAGAGACCCAGTACTTC CASSQSLSGGKETQYF
TRBJ2-7 TRBV6-5 NA TRBD1 TGTGCCAGCAGTTACTCGAGTACAGGGGGAATCGAGCAGTACTTC CASSYSSTGGIEQYF
TRBJ1-2 TRBV5-1 few TRBD1 TGCGCCAGCAGTCCGGAACGCCAGGGGGGGTATCGCTACACCTTC CASSPERQGGYRYTF
TRBJ2-7 TRBV5-6 few TRBD2 TGTGCCAGCAGCTTCCCCGGACTAGCAGAGGGCGAGCAGTACTTC CASSFPGLAEGEQYF
TRBJ1-5 TRBV4-3 NA NA TGCGCCAGCAGCCAAGAGCAACGGCGGGGGTTCTATAGCAATCAGCCCCAGCATTTT CASSQEQRRGFYSNQPQHF
TRBJ1-2 TRBV7-2 many NA TGTGCCAGCAGCTTATCCCGCTATGGCTACACCTTC CASSLSRYGYTF
TRBJ2-2 TRBV2 NA NA TGTGCCAGCAGTGATGGGCAGGGCTATAACACCGGGGAGCTGTTTTTT CASSDGQGYNTGELFF
TRBJ2-1 TRBV12-3/TRBV12-4 few NA TGTGCCAGCACCCCCTTAGTCGATCATGAGCAGTTCTTC CASTPLVDHEQFF
TRBJ1-1 TRBV6-2/TRBV6-3 NA TRBD1 TGTGCCAGCAGTTACAAAGTTGGGACAGTAAACACTGAAGCTTTCTTT CASSYKVGTVNTEAFF
TRBJ1-2 TRBV10-2 few NA TGCGCCAGCAGTGAGCCTGGGGGCGGTGGCTACACCTTC CASSEPGGGGYTF
TRBJ2-5 TRBV7-2 many NA TGTGCCAGCAGCGGTAGTAACCAAGAGACCCAGTACTTC CASSGSNQETQYF
TRBJ2-5 TRBV19 NA NA TGTGCCAGTAGTACTGGGGGTGGCGGGCAAGAGACCCAGTACTTC CASSTGGGGQETQYF
TRBJ1-3 TRBV4-3 NA TRBD1 TGCGCCAGCAGCCAAGACGGACAGGGCCAAAACACCATATATTTT CASSQDGQGQNTIYF
TRBJ2-1 TRBV7-2 NA TRBD2 TGTGCCAGCAGCCCAAGACTAGCGGGGGTTTGGTTCGATGAGCAGTTCTTC CASSPRLAGVWFDEQFF
TRBJ1-5 TRBV7-2 few NA TGTGCCAGCAGCTTAGCGCTATCGATCTTGCAGCCCCAGCATTTT CASSLALSILQPQHF
TRBJ1-5 TRBV18 few NA TGTGCCAGCTCACCACCGTCCCACGCGGGTCAGCCCCAGCATTTT CASSPPSHAGQPQHF
TRBJ2-1 TRBV19 few NA TGTGCCAGTAGTCCTCTGGCCAGCTCCTACAATGAGCAGTTCTTC CASSPLASSYNEQFF
TRBJ2-2 TRBV6-6 many NA TGTGCCAGTAGTGGAACCGGGGAGCTGTTTTTT CASSGTGELFF
TRBJ2-2 TRBV6-5 NA NA TGTGCCAGCAGTTACGGGCCCTCCACCGGGGAGCTGTTTTTT CASSYGPSTGELFF
TRBJ1-1 TRBV29-1 few TRBD1 TGCAGCGCTCGGACAGGGCGAAGCACTGAAGCTTTCTTT CSARTGRSTEAFF
TRBJ2-7 TRBV5-6 NA NA TGTGCCAGCAGCCCCAGTGGGAACGGGGTGCAGTACTTC CASSPSGNGVQYF
TRBJ1-5 TRBV29-1 NA NA TGCAGCGTTGGGGGGGGGGCCAATCAGCCCCAGCATTTT CSVGGGANQPQHF